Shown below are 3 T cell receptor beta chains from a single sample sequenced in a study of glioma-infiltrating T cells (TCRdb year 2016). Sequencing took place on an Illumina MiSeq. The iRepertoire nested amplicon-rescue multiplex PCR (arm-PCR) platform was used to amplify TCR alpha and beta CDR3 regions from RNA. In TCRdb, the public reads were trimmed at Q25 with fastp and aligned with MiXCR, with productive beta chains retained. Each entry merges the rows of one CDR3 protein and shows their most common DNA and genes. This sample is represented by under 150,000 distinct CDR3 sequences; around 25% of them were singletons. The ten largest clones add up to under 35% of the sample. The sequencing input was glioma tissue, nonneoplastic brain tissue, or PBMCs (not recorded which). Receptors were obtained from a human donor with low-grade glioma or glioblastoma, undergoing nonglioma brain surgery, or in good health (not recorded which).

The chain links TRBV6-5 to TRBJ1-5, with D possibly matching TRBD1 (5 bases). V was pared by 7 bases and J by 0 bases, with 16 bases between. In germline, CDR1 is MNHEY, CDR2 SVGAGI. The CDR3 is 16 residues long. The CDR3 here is CASISPGTDSNQPQHF. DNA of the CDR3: TGTGCCAGCATTTCCCCCGGGACTGATAGCAATCAGCCCCAGCATTTT.

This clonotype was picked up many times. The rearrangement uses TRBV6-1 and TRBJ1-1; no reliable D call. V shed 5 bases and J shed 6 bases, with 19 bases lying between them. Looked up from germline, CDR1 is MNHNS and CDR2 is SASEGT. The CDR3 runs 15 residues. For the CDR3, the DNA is TGTGCCAGCAGTCCCCGGAGAGTCCTGGGCGCTGAAGCTTTCTTT. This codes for CASSPRRVLGAEAFF.

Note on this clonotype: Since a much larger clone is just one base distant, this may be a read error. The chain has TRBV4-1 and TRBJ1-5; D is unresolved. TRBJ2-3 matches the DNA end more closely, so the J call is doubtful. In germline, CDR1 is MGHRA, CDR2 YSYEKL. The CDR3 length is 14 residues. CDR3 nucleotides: TGCGCCAGCAGCCAAGTTTGGAGCAATCAGCCCCAGTATTTT. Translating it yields CASSQVWSNQPQYF.